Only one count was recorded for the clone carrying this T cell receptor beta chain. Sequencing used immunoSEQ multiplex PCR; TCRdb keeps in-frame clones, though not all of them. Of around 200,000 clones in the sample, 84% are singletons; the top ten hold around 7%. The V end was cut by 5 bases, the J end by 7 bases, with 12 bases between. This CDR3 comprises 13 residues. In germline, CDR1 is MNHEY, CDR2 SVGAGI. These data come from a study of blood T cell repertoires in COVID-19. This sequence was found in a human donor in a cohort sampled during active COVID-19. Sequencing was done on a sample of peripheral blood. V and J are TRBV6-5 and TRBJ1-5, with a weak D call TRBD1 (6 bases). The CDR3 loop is CASSPGGRQPQHF. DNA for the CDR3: TGTGCCAGCAGTCCGGGGGGCAGGCAGCCCCAGCATTTT.